One sample yielded the 28 T cell receptor beta chains listed below, sequenced in a study of cytomegalovirus exposure and HLA in healthy donors. With 60 Vbeta and 13 Jbeta primers, the PCR was carried out. Here immunoSEQ multiplex PCR was the method, and the copy in TCRdb shows in-frame clones only, minus some. The data contain about 120,000 clones, approximately 72% of them singletons. The specimen was PBMCs. All receptors come from a man younger than 30 in good health and CMV-seronegative.

The table lists this clone with a few counts. This sequence joins TRBV10-1 and TRBJ2-2; D ambiguous. Germline V lookup: CDR1 WNHNN, CDR2 SYGVQD (reference sequence). CDR3 size: 17 residues. V was pared by 5 bases and J by 4 bases, with 20 bases between. The CDR3 bases are TGCGCCAGCAGTCGCGACCGAACCACAGACGGCACCGGGGAGCTGTTTTTT. Translation: CASSRDRTTDGTGELFF.

The chain has TRBV7-2 and TRBJ1-5, with 7 bases fitting TRBD1. Trimming at V came to 5 bases and at J to 7 bases, leaving 8 bases not matched to a gene. Germline CDR1 and CDR2: SGHTA and FQGNSA. The CDR3 is 14 amino acids. CDR3: CASSDDRVRQPQHF. As DNA, the CDR3 is TGTGCCAGCAGCGACGACAGGGTTCGGCAGCCCCAGCATTTT.

This clone has more than one count but fewer than ten. The chain joins TRBV7-9 to TRBJ1-4; TRBD1 matches 9 bases. J gave up 8 bases and V 4 bases, and 8 bases lay outside the gene matches. Germline V gives CDR1 SEHNR, CDR2 FQNEAQ (reference sequence). The CDR3 covers 15 residues. The CDR3 reads CASSYIQGAREKLFF. The CDR3 DNA follows: TGTGCCAGCAGCTATATACAGGGGGCGCGAGAAAAACTGTTTTTT.

In this sample, this clone turned up a few times. The chain joins TRBV6-6 to TRBJ1-4; D may be TRBD1 (5 bases). This CDR3 is built from 15 residues. The germline V and J ends were trimmed by 2 bases and 5 bases, with 12 bases remaining between them. Germline V gene data show CDR1 as MNHNY and CDR2 as SVGAGI (reference sequence). CDR3 bases: TGTGCCAGCAGTTACGGTCCAGGGCGAAATGAAAAACTGTTTTTT. Amino acids: CASSYGPGRNEKLFF.

The rearrangement joins TRBV15 to TRBJ2-1; 12 nucleotides line up with TRBD2. This CDR3 is 17 amino acids long. V lost 5 bases, J lost 7 bases, and 12 bases stayed unmatched. Germline CDR1 LNHNV, CDR2 YYDKDF (reference sequence). For the CDR3, the DNA is TGTGCCACCAGCTCAGGACTAGCGGGGACAGCTAGAAATGAGCAGTTCTTC. Amino acid sequence: CATSSGLAGTARNEQFF.

The rearrangement joins TRBV9 to TRBJ2-1, with a possible D match to TRBD2 (7 bases). CDR1 and CDR2 (germline): SGDLS, YYNGEE. CDR3 length: 15 residues. V lost 3 bases and J 4 bases, leaving 14 bases between the germline ends. The CDR3 protein is CASSATGGLYNEQFF. The CDR3 DNA reads TGTGCCAGCAGCGCCACGGGGGGCCTATACAATGAGCAGTTCTTC.

This clone was detected only a few times. The chain joins TRBV9 to TRBJ1-1, with TRBD1 matching over 7 bases. CDR1 and CDR2 from the germline V gene are SGDLS and YYNGEE. CDR3 length equals 13 residues. Trimming at V came to 3 bases and at J to 6 bases, leaving 5 bases not matched to a gene. The CDR3 DNA follows: TGTGCCAGCAGCGGCAACAGGGGCGCTGAAGCTTTCTTT. It translates to CASSGNRGAEAFF.

The chain joins TRBV30 to TRBJ1-2; 11 bases fit TRBD1. This CDR3 is 13 amino acids long. Trimming removed 3 bases from V and 8 bases from J; junction bases left unmatched: 5. The germline gives CDR1 GTSNPN, CDR2 SVGIG (reference sequence). This CDR3 is CAWRGQGAGGYTF. CDR3 in DNA: TGTGCCTGGAGAGGACAGGGGGCTGGAGGCTACACCTTC.

As to this clone: The junction departs from germline at one end; a sequencing error may be responsible. The V gene is TRBV30, the J gene TRBJ2-7, with 8 bases lining up with TRBD2. CDR3 length: 13 amino acids. Germline V gene lookup returns CDR1 GTSNPN and CDR2 SVGIG (reference sequence). The CDR3 DNA follows: TGTGCATGGAGGGGACTAGGTGGCCACGAGCAGTACTTC. This translates into CAWRGLGGHEQYF. Variable domain in full (rest from reference TRBV30 and TRBJ2-7): SQTIHQWPATLVQPVGSPLSLECTVEGTSNPNLYWYRQAAGRGLQLLFYSVGIGQISSEVPQNLSASRPQDRQFILSSKKLLLSDSGFYLCAWRGLGGHEQYFGPGTRLTVT.

This chain's CDR3 is CASSLANRPSNSPLHF. The CDR3 DNA sequence: TGTGCCAGCAGCTTAGCAAACAGGCCCTCTAATTCACCCCTCCACTTT. The genes are TRBV7-2 and TRBJ1-6, with D tentatively TRBD1 (5 bases). The germline V gene has CDR1 SGHTA and CDR2 FQGNSA. Trimming pared 0 bases from V and 6 bases from J, leaving 12 bases between. There are 16 residues in the CDR3.

Note on this clone: The CDR3 does not end in the conserved phenylalanine or tryptophan, so this is likely a read error. V is TRBV9 and J is TRBJ1-2, with D possibly matching TRBD1 (5 bases). V lost 3 bases and J lost 4, with 16 bases in between. This CDR3 spans 15 amino acids. Germline assignment: CDR1 SGDLS and CDR2 YYNGEE. Here the CDR3 DNA reads TGTGCCAGCAGCGCCGGGACTGGGGACTTCTATGGCTACACCCTC. Encoded protein: CASSAGTGDFYGYTL.

The chain links TRBV9 to TRBJ1-3, with TRBD1 as a possible D gene (6 bases). CDR1 SGDLS and CDR2 YYNGEE come from the germline V gene. The CDR3 sequence is 16 residues long. Trimming left V 0 bases short and J 4 bases short, with 14 bases between. CDR3 bases: TGTGCCAGCAGCGTAGCTGGGGGGGCGCCCGGAAACACCATATATTTT. Amino acid sequence: CASSVAGGAPGNTIYF.

The J gene is TRBJ2-1, the V gene TRBV5-1; unclear D gene. Germline lookup yields CDR1 SGHRS and CDR2 YFSETQ. V lost 4 bases and J 5 bases, leaving 13 bases between the germline ends. This CDR3 has 14 amino acids. The CDR3 DNA reads TGCGCCAGCAGCACCCAACTCTCGAACAATGAGCAGTTCTTC. Protein product: CASSTQLSNNEQFF.

This sequence joins TRBV5-1 and TRBJ1-2; TRBD1 matches at 7 bases. Germline V gene sequence: CDR1 SGHRS, CDR2 YFSETQ. The CDR3 spans 14 residues. Unmatched junction bases numbered 1, after V lost 0 bases and J lost 2 bases. In nucleotides, the CDR3 is TGCGCCAGCAGCTTGGGACAGGGAAACTATGGCTACACCTTC. It translates to CASSLGQGNYGYTF.

The chain is built from TRBV7-9 and TRBJ1-4; tentatively, D is TRBD1 (6 bases). Germline CDR1 is SEHNR and CDR2 is FQNEAQ (reference sequence). CDR3 length: 15 amino acids. V dropped 5 bases and J dropped 6 bases, with 16 bases sitting between them. In DNA, the CDR3 is TGTGCCAGCAGCCCACACAGGGTGGTTGATGAAAAACTGTTTTTT. Its protein is CASSPHRVVDEKLFF.

The rearrangement joins TRBV28 to TRBJ2-4; 11 nucleotides agree with TRBD2. The germline gives CDR1 MDHEN, CDR2 SYDVKM. Trimming cost V 6 bases and J 6 bases; bases outside gene matches: 4. The CDR3 loop spans 14 amino acids. CDR3 coding DNA: TGTGCCAGCAGGGCTAGCGGGGGGTCAAACATTCAGTACTTC. This sequence encodes CASRASGGSNIQYF.

V gene TRBV28 combines with J gene TRBJ2-7; a weak D match, TRBD2 (5 bases). The CDR3 contains 13 residues. V was clipped by 3 bases and J by 5 bases, with 11 bases between them. Germline lookup yields CDR1 MDHEN and CDR2 SYDVKM. The CDR3 nucleotides are TGTGCCAGCAGTTTGTCGGGGAGCAACGAGCAGTACTTC. As protein: CASSLSGSNEQYF. The full variable domain, in which reference TRBV28 and TRBJ2-7 provide the parts outside the CDR3, is DVKVTQSSRYLVKRTGEKVFLECVQDMDHENMFWYRQDPGLGLRLIYFSYDVKMKEKGDIPEGYSVSREKKERFSLILESASTNQTSMYLCASSLSGSNEQYFGPGTRLTVT.

The chain joins TRBV2 to TRBJ2-3; 13 positions match TRBD2. There are 16 residues in the CDR3. Germline trimming cut 6 bases from V and 6 bases from J; bases unmatched to any gene: 9. Germline V gives CDR1 SNHLY, CDR2 FYNNEI. Here the CDR3 reads CASRTGTSGAGDTQYF. CDR3 nucleotide sequence: TGTGCCAGCAGAACCGGGACTAGCGGGGCAGGGGATACGCAGTATTTT.

Only a few counts were recorded for this clone. The chain employs TRBV18 and TRBJ2-7, with TRBD2 matching 10 bases. CDR3 length: 16 amino acids. Germline V gene sequence: CDR1 KGHSH, CDR2 LQKENI. J lost 3 bases, V lost 4 bases, and 9 bases had no gene match. Here the CDR3 DNA reads TGTGCCAGCTCACAAACGGGACTAGCGCCTAACTACGAGCAGTACTTC. Protein sequence: CASSQTGLAPNYEQYF.

The gene calls are TRBV30 and TRBJ1-5; D ambiguous. This CDR3 contains 14 residues. The V and J ends lost 2 bases and 1 base respectively, with 9 bases between them. Germline CDR1 GTSNPN, CDR2 SVGIG (reference sequence). The CDR3, as DNA: TGTGCCTGGAGTCTAGTGAGGAGCAATCAGCCCCAGCATTTT. Its translation: CAWSLVRSNQPQHF.

This clone was counted once. CDR3 nucleotides: TGCAGCGCCAGGACAGGGGCCTCTGGAAACACCATATATTTT. Its translation is CSARTGASGNTIYF. This rearrangement joins TRBV29-1 to TRBJ1-3, with 9 bases aligning to TRBD1. The ends lost 7 bases at V and 0 bases at J; junction bases unmatched: 4. Looked up from germline, CDR1 is SQVTM and CDR2 is ANQGSEA. This CDR3 is 14 amino acids long.

A few counts support this clone. V and J are TRBV9 and TRBJ2-5; D is possibly TRBD2 (6 bases). In germline, CDR1 is SGDLS, CDR2 YYNGEE. CDR3 length: 17 amino acids. Trimming removed 0 bases at V and 4 bases at J, with 19 bases between. The CDR3 sequence: CASSVGHQTGVGETQYF. The CDR3 DNA reads as TGTGCCAGCAGCGTAGGCCATCAGACGGGAGTAGGAGAGACCCAGTACTTC.

Remarks on this clone: The germline gene is not matched at one end of the junction; a read error may be the cause. The chain joins TRBV6-6 to TRBJ1-2; 9 bases map to TRBD1. This CDR3 is built from 15 residues. Germline CDR1 is MNHNY and CDR2 is SVGAGI (reference sequence). CDR3 residues: CPSSPRPTGGYGYTF. The DNA for the CDR3 is TGTCCCAGCAGCCCCCGACCGACAGGGGGCTATGGCTACACCTTC.

CDR3 region: CASSYSAGTRQETQYF. The CDR3 bases are TGTGCCAGCAGTTACTCGGCCGGGACTAGACAAGAGACCCAGTACTTC. This chain joins TRBV6-5 and TRBJ2-5, with 8 bases lining up with TRBD2. The CDR3 sequence is 16 residues long. From germline, CDR1 is MNHEY and CDR2 SVGAGI. The V gene end was trimmed by 0 bases and the J gene end by 2 bases; junction bases not matched to a gene: 5.

The J gene is TRBJ2-7, the V gene TRBV7-8, with 10 bases that match TRBD2. The CDR3 consists of 12 residues. The germline gives CDR1 SGHVS, CDR2 FQNEAQ. The trim removed 8 bases at V and 3 bases at J, leaving 1 base unmatched. CDR3 amino acids: CASRLAGYEQYF. CDR3 coding DNA: TGTGCCAGCCGACTAGCGGGCTACGAGCAGTACTTC.

The V gene is TRBV7-9, the J gene TRBJ2-5; a weak D match, TRBD1 (6 bases). Trimming removed 2 bases from V and 5 bases from J, with 12 bases in between. From germline, CDR1 is SEHNR and CDR2 FQNEAQ (reference sequence). This CDR3 has 14 residues. The CDR3 protein is CASSLPRGEETQYF. DNA of the CDR3: TGTGCCAGCAGCTTACCCAGGGGAGAGGAGACCCAGTACTTC.

This sequence joins TRBV28 and TRBJ1-4; D is uncertain. Germline V lookup: CDR1 MDHEN, CDR2 SYDVKM. Deletions cut 4 bases from V and 17 bases from J, with 17 bases between. This CDR3 comprises 12 residues. The CDR3 protein is CASSSTLSGGFF. DNA for the CDR3: TGTGCCAGCAGTTCCACACTAAGTGGTGGCTTTTTT. The variable domain in full, completed from reference TRBV28 and TRBJ1-4, reads DVKVTQSSRYLVKRTGEKVFLECVQDMDHENMFWYRQDPGLGLRLIYFSYDVKMKEKGDIPEGYSVSREKKERFSLILESASTNQTSMYLCASSSTLSGGFFGSGTQLSVL.

The V gene is TRBV6-6, the J gene TRBJ1-6; D gene unclear. From germline, CDR1 is MNHNY and CDR2 SVGAGI (reference sequence). The V end lost 7 bases, the J end lost 0 bases, and 7 bases lay between the germline ends. The CDR3 consists of 14 residues. CDR3 sequence reads: CASNSGSYNSPLHF. For the CDR3, the DNA is TGTGCCAGCAATTCAGGCTCCTATAATTCACCCCTCCACTTT.